This TCR beta chain was obtained from a study of cytomegalovirus exposure and HLA in healthy donors. This CDR3 contains 17 residues. V lost 0 bases to trimming and J lost 0 bases, with 12 bases between them. Germline-derived CDR1 and CDR2 are SNHLY and FYNNEI. Researchers ran the PCR with 60 Vbeta and 13 Jbeta primers. Clones were read by immunoSEQ multiplex PCR, and TCRdb kept only the in-frame ones, dropping some. The table includes some 170,000 clones, around nine tenths detected once. Turning to this clone: Its target is unknown.

Study observations and caveats: CMV antigen specificity of a few CMV-associated chains was confirmed in vitro.

This chain connects TRBV2 to TRBJ1-5; weak D call: TRBD1 (5 bases). This TCR was sampled from a woman in her twenties or thirties in good health and CMV-seronegative. The sample was PBMCs. CDR3 nucleotide sequence: TGTGCCAGCAGTGAAGCGGGGCAAGGCTATAGCAATCAGCCCCAGCATTTT. Translation gives CASSEAGQGYSNQPQHF. The full variable domain, its missing parts supplied by reference TRBV2 and TRBJ1-5, is EPEVTQTPSHQVTQMGQEVILRCVPISNHLYFYWYRQILGQKVEFLVSFYNNEISEKSEIFDDQFSVERPDGSNFTLKIRSTKLEDSAMYFCASSEAGQGYSNQPQHFGDGTRLSIL.